This T cell receptor (beta chain) emerged from a study of T cells in women clearing cervical HPV infection (dated by TCRdb to 2016 to 2019). A note on the overall study: Cases were roughly 23 women with histologically confirmed HPV16-related CIN3 or worse, including a couple of invasive cancers. For cases, a median interval of about 140 days, with an interquartile range of 90 to 200 days, was observed between lesion detection and blood sampling. Cases had a median age of approximately 34 years and controls had a median age of around 41, with no significant differences in baseline characteristics. Cases and controls were matched on age within five years and on year of sample collection. This exploratory proof-of-principle case-control study, nested within the Guanacaste HPV Natural History Study in Costa Rica, compared TCR repertoires among women with different cervical HPV16 outcomes. Five blinded duplicates per group were added as quality controls, giving around 60 samples: around 50 participants and ten or so replicates. Controls were under 30 women whose single incident HPV16 infection cleared within 12 months without precancer or cancer developing. Since HLA typing was available for only a few women, HLA type could not be ruled out as a confounder. The parent cohort enrolled around 10,000 women aged 18 or older in Guanacaste, Costa Rica, during about 1992 to 1994 and followed them for less than 9 years. Case blood was taken at the visit when the lesion was first identified, whereas control blood was taken when infection was no longer detected. What the study reported, not specific to this receptor: Because of the cross-sectional design, the study could not determine whether the associations came before infection or resulted from infection, and neither effector/memory subsets nor HPV-specific T cells were isolated. Cases had lower TRBV6-7 relative abundance than controls (about 0.099% versus 0.16%; Bonferroni P = 0.0008). By combining richness with V gene abundances, random forest classifiers separated cases from controls with an estimated AUC of 0.83. Significantly higher TCR repertoire richness was observed in CIN3+ cases than in controls across sequencing depths, whereas no difference in evenness was found. Because the number of T cells per sample was unknown, the richness differences could reflect varying T-cell content rather than repertoire biology.

Every participant had a single incident cervical HPV16 infection, and women with prevalent HPV16 infections were excluded. Cervical HPV DNA was detected with MY09/MY11 PCR, and genotyping was done by dot-blot hybridization. Approximately 15 mL of heparinized blood were centrifuged, and the buffy coat was split into aliquots, frozen at -30 degrees C, and then kept at -80 degrees C. Genomic DNA was extracted from buffy coat specimens using QIAGEN kits. The CDR3 runs 15 residues from the cysteine to the phenylalanine. The DNA has 36 bases, all within the CDR3, and is read from base 1. CDR1 and CDR2 were assigned from the germline V gene as LGHNA and YNFKEQ. Using the immunoSEQ assay, multiplex PCR amplified TCR beta CDR3 regions from an average of around 1.2 ug of genomic DNA per sample. To correct primer bias, the assay used a complete synthetic TCR repertoire to set an amplification baseline. Amplicons were sequenced on the Illumina platform. On the authors' methods: Sequences were error-corrected by clustering with frequency ratios and a modified nearest-neighbor algorithm and were then analyzed in the immunoSEQ Analyzer with IMGT gene definitions. At each rarefaction depth, TCR richness and evenness were averaged across 20 rarefaction repeats, and any sample with fewer sequences than the depth was left out. V, D and J gene relative abundances were compared between groups with Wilcoxon rank sum tests, applying FDR correction. For the blinded duplicates, the intraclass correlation was around 95% for TCR richness and averaged approximately 76% across roughly 69 gene segments. TCRdb mirrors the immuneACCESS table, restricted to in-frame sequences. Some clones are absent from its copies; in checked studies, under half trace to an unresolved V gene, and the reason for the others is unknown. That table furnishes V, J and clone size, whereas the DNA furnished D and trimming. The record for this sample contains some 15,000 clones. The leading ten clones occupy around 7.2% of the sample.

On this clone itself: What this receptor recognizes is not known. One end of the junction is discordant with germline, which a read error may explain. The read finishes 3 residues shy of the CDR3 end, and the germline J gene is used to complete it.

The sequenced sample consisted of blood buffy coat. The source of this sequence is a woman between 18 and 70 years old with a cervical HPV16 infection that either progressed to CIN3+ or cleared (not recorded which). Recombination joined TRBV4-2 with TRBJ1-2; tentative D gene TRBD1, with 6 bases matching. The CDR3 corresponds to CASSQEYQGRGGYTF. The sequenced part of the CDR3 DNA is TGCGCCAGCAGCCAAGAATATCAGGGGAGGGGTGGC.